A selection of T cell receptor beta chains follows, all from one sample in a study of T cells after somatic rescue of genetic block. Generated by immunoSEQ multiplex PCR, the TCRdb table keeps only in-frame clones and is missing some. The table records about 88,000 clones, just under 90% of them present only once. Sample: peripheral blood mononuclear cells (PBMCs). The origin of the receptors is a young woman. Both conserved end residues are part of each CDR3. Each record gives: D gene, V gene, CDR3 length, J gene, clone size, CDR3 DNA, CDR3 protein. The D gene is left open where the match is weak. Size values are once, few and many counts, or a class for expanded clones, and some rows have none.

TRBD2	TRBV18	19	TRBJ2-1	NA	TGTGCCAGCTCACCACCCGGGACTAGCGCATACCAAATCTACAATGAGCAGTTCTTC	CASSPPGTSAYQIYNEQFF
NA	TRBV7-2	13	TRBJ1-2	NA	TGTGCCAGCAGCCCCCCATCGAGGGCGGACTACACCTTC	CASSPPSRADYTF
NA	TRBV6-5	12	TRBJ2-7	NA	TGTGCCAGCAGTTACTCGTTTAACGAGCAGTACTTC	CASSYSFNEQYF
NA	TRBV6-4	14	TRBJ2-3	few	TGTGCCAGCAGTGAAGGCGACAACACAGATACGCAGTATTTT	CASSEGDNTDTQYF
NA	TRBV1	16	TRBJ1-2	NA	TGCACCAGCAGCCAAGATCGGGTCCAGGGCGGCTATGGCTACACCTTC	CTSSQDRVQGGYGYTF
TRBD2	TRBV27	23	TRBJ2-7	NA	TGTGCCAGCAGTTTATCGTTTAGCTTATCCCGGTTAAGGCCCTCTAGCGGGGCCTACGAGCAGTACTTC	CASSLSFSLSRLRPSSGAYEQYF
NA	TRBV6-1	13	TRBJ2-3	few	TGTGCCAGCAGTGGGAAGTCTTCTGGTACGCAGTATTTT	CASSGKSSGTQYF
TRBD2	TRBV29-1	14	TRBJ2-2	NA	TGCAGCGCGACTAGCGGGTTTGTGGGGGGGGAGCTGTTTTTT	CSATSGFVGGELFF
NA	TRBV27	12	TRBJ1-5	NA	TGTGCCAGCAGTTCCACAAGACAGCCCCAGCATTTT	CASSSTRQPQHF
NA	TRBV19	12	TRBJ2-3	NA	TGTGCCAGTAGTATCAGAGGAGATACGCAGTATTTT	CASSIRGDTQYF
NA	TRBV30	14	TRBJ1-2	NA	TGTGCCTGGACCCCCACGGGACTCTCTTCTGGCTACACCTTC	CAWTPTGLSSGYTF
TRBD1	TRBV27	15	TRBJ2-7	NA	TGTGCCAGCAGTTTGCTTCGGGACAGCTCCTACGAGCAGTACTTC	CASSLLRDSSYEQYF
TRBD1	TRBV6-1	13	TRBJ1-2	NA	TGTGCCAGCAGCAAGGACAGGCGGCAGGACTACACCTTC	CASSKDRRQDYTF
NA	TRBV11-3	14	TRBJ1-2	NA	TGTGCCAGCAGTCCCCATGAACGTAACTATGGCTACACCTTC	CASSPHERNYGYTF
NA	TRBV5-1	14	TRBJ1-1	once	TGCGCCAGCAGCAAGGGACATCCCAACACTGAAGCTTTCTTT	CASSKGHPNTEAFF
NA	TRBV5-1	11	TRBJ2-1	NA	TGCGCCAGCAGCTTTGGGTGGGAGCAGTTCTTC	CASSFGWEQFF
NA	TRBV5-1	14	TRBJ2-3	NA	TGCGCCAGCAGCCCGGACGGAAGCACAGATACGCAGTATTTT	CASSPDGSTDTQYF
NA	TRBV7-2	15	TRBJ2-3	NA	TGTGCCAGCAGCACCTCGGGAGTCGTGGGAGATACGCAGTATTTT	CASSTSGVVGDTQYF
NA	TRBV14	14	TRBJ1-6	NA	TGTGCCAGCAGCCAAGGGACCTATAATTCACCCCTCCACTTT	CASSQGTYNSPLHF
NA	TRBV6-1	13	TRBJ1-2	NA	TGTGCCAGCAGTGAACCCTCGGGCTATGGCTACACCTTC	CASSEPSGYGYTF
NA	TRBV19	15	TRBJ2-7	NA	TGTGCCAGTAGTATAGTAGGACCGACCACCTACGAGCAGTACTTC	CASSIVGPTTYEQYF
NA	TRBV27	15	TRBJ2-1	NA	TGTGCCAGCAGTTTAAAGCAGGCCTCCTACAATGAGCAGTTCTTC	CASSLKQASYNEQFF
NA	TRBV27	15	TRBJ2-5	NA	TGTGCCAGCAGTTTATCCCATCAACAAAGGGGGACCCAGTACTTC	CASSLSHQQRGTQYF
NA	TRBV6-1	15	TRBJ2-6	once	TGTGCCAGCAGTGAAGAGGGTGGGGCTCCCAACGTCCTGACTTTC	CASSEEGGAPNVLTF
TRBD1	TRBV29-1	15	TRBJ2-7	once	TGCAGCGTTCAACTTGACAGGGGGCGATTTGGAGAGCAGTACTTC	CSVQLDRGRFGEQYF
TRBD1	TRBV30	15	TRBJ1-6	NA	TGTGCCTGGAGTCCCCCGGACAGGGATAATTCACCCCTCCACTTT	CAWSPPDRDNSPLHF
TRBD2	TRBV10-2	15	TRBJ2-7	few	TGCGCCAGCAGTGGCCCGGGGACTAGCGGCTACGAGCAGTACTTC	CASSGPGTSGYEQYF
NA	TRBV18	14	TRBJ1-5	once	TGTGCCAGCTCCCGGGAGTATAGCAATCAGCCCCAGCATTTT	CASSREYSNQPQHF
NA	TRBV6-6	13	TRBJ1-1	NA	TGTGCCAGCAGTCAGGGACAGAACACTGAAGCTTTCTTT	CASSQGQNTEAFF
NA	TRBV5-1	15	TRBJ1-5	once	TGCGCCAGCAGCTTGGTGGCAGGGGGCAATCAGCCCCAGCATTTT	CASSLVAGGNQPQHF
NA	TRBV6-1	13	TRBJ1-5	NA	TGTGCCAGCAGTCCAGGGGAGAATCAGCCCCAGCATTTT	CASSPGENQPQHF
NA	TRBV5-1	11	TRBJ1-1	NA	TGCGCCAGCAGCTCTGGGGTTGAAGCTTTCTTT	CASSSGVEAFF
TRBD2	TRBV7-8	16	TRBJ2-3	NA	TGTGCCAGCAGAATCGGGAGGGCCCGAGGGTGGGATACGCAGTATTTT	CASRIGRARGWDTQYF
NA	TRBV7-2	12	TRBJ2-1	NA	TGTGCCAGCAGCCCACAGGGTGCTGAGCAGTTCTTC	CASSPQGAEQFF
NA	TRBV4-1	14	TRBJ2-7	once	TGCGCCAGCAGCAAGACAGAAAACTCCTACGAGCAGTACTTC	CASSKTENSYEQYF
NA	TRBV30	13	TRBJ2-3	NA	TGTGCCTGGAGTAGCGGGAGCACAGATACGCAGTATTTT	CAWSSGSTDTQYF
NA	TRBV30	10	TRBJ1-2	NA	TGTGCCTCGGGGGGGAATGGCTACACCTTC	CASGGNGYTF
TRBD1	TRBV27	14	TRBJ1-2	NA	TGTGCCAGCCGGGACTCCGACAGGGGTTATGGCTACACCTTC	CASRDSDRGYGYTF
TRBD2	TRBV29-1	15	TRBJ2-5	NA	TGCAGCGTTGGACATCTAGCGGACCGAGGGGAGACCCAGTACTTC	CSVGHLADRGETQYF
NA	TRBV7-9	13	TRBJ2-7	NA	TGTGCCAGCAGCTTATACGCGGCAGGGGAGCAGTACTTC	CASSLYAAGEQYF
NA	TRBV5-1	14	TRBJ2-6	NA	TGCGCCAGCAGACTAGTCTCTGGGGCCAACGTCCTGACTTTC	CASRLVSGANVLTF
TRBD2	TRBV7-9	17	TRBJ2-7	NA	TGTGCCAGCAGCTTAGGAGGGTGGACTAGCGGTTCCTACGAGCAGTACTTC	CASSLGGWTSGSYEQYF
NA	TRBV28	13	TRBJ2-3	NA	TGTGCCAGCAGTTTGACCGGGACGGAGACGCAGTATTTT	CASSLTGTETQYF
NA	TRBV19	13	TRBJ1-5	NA	TGTGCCAGTAGTACGGAGGGGATACAGCCCCAGCATTTT	CASSTEGIQPQHF
TRBD2	TRBV19	17	TRBJ2-1	NA	TGTGCCAGTAGTATAGGCCGGACTAGCGGGAGTTTCAATGAGCAGTTCTTC	CASSIGRTSGSFNEQFF
NA	TRBV27	18	TRBJ2-6	NA	TGTGCCAGCAGTCCCTTTTCAAGCCCCCTCCCTGGGGCCAACGTCCTGACTTTC	CASSPFSSPLPGANVLTF
NA	TRBV28	14	TRBJ1-2	NA	TGTGCCAGCAGTTTTTCTGGAGCTAACTATGGCTACACCTTC	CASSFSGANYGYTF
NA	TRBV5-1	13	TRBJ1-2	NA	TGCGCCAGCAAAGAGGGGACGAACTATGGCTACACCTTC	CASKEGTNYGYTF
NA	TRBV20-1	11	TRBJ1-2	NA	TGCAGTGTAAGAAGGGTCTATGGCTACACCTTC	CSVRRVYGYTF
NA	TRBV4-3	17	TRBJ2-7	NA	TGCGCCAGCAGCCAAGAAGTAGTACTCATTAAACTTTACGAGCAGTACTTC	CASSQEVVLIKLYEQYF
TRBD2	TRBV4-3	14	TRBJ2-3	NA	TGCGCCAGCAGCCCCAGCGGGAGGGCGGATACGCAGTATTTT	CASSPSGRADTQYF
NA	TRBV11-2	13	TRBJ1-1	NA	TGTGCCAGCAGCTTAGAGTCCGGGACAGAAGCTTTCTTT	CASSLESGTEAFF
TRBD2	TRBV4-2	18	TRBJ2-3	NA	TGTGCCAGCAGCCAAAAGCCCGAGGGGGGGACTAGCCGGGATACGCAGTATTTT	CASSQKPEGGTSRDTQYF
TRBD2	TRBV2	13	TRBJ2-1	NA	TGTGCCAGCAGTGCCCAGTTAGAGCGGGAACCGTTCTTC	CASSAQLEREPFF